This T cell receptor beta chain originates from a study of vaccination and CD4 T cells after COVID-19. The overall study: Sampling after COVID took place at a median of about 98 days (range 35 to 161) following diagnosis. The study, taken as a whole, reports: Researchers report that a median approximately 86% of reactive clones in convalescent patients surfaced only post-vaccination.

With 0 bases removed from V and 6 bases from J, the gap between germline ends came to 13 bases. Per germline, CDR1 SGDLS and CDR2 YYNGEE. This CDR3 contains 15 residues. On this clonotype itself: Its antigen is not identified.

Treatment of the sample: approximately 11-day PBMC culture with coronavirus spike peptide pools or control peptides (ViraFEST assay). Cultured CD4+ T cell DNA was sequenced using the Oncomine TCR Beta short-read assay. TCRdb redid the calling of the PCR reads with MiXCR, one entry per CDR3 protein. The repertoire includes about 3,600 distinct CDR3 sequences, around 16% of them detected once, and around 21% sits in the top ten. Sequenced sample: CD4+ T cells from blood, cultured in vitro. This sequence was found in a human donor who had recovered from COVID-19. The chain recombines TRBV9 with TRBJ1-5; unclear D gene. CDR3 coding DNA: TGTGCCAGCAGCGTAGGAGGACGAGAGGGTCAGCCCCAGCATTTT. This gives the protein CASSVGGREGQPQHF.